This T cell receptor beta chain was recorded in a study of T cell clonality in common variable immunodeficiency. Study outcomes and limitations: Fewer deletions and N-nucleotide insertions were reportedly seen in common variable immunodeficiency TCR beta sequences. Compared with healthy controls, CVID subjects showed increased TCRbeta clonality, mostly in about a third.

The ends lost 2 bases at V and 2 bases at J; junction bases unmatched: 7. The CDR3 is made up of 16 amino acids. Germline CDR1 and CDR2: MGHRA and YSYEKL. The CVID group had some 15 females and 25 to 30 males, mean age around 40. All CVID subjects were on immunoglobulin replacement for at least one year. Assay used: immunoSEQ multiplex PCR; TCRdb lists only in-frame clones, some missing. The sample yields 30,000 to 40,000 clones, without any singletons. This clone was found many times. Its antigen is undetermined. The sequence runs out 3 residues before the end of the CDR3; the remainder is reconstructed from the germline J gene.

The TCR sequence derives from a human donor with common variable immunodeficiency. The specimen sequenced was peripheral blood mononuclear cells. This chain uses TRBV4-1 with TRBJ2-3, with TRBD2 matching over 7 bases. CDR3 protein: CASSQLTSVNTDTQYF. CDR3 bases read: TGCGCCAGCAGCCAACTCACTAGCGTGAACACAGATACG.